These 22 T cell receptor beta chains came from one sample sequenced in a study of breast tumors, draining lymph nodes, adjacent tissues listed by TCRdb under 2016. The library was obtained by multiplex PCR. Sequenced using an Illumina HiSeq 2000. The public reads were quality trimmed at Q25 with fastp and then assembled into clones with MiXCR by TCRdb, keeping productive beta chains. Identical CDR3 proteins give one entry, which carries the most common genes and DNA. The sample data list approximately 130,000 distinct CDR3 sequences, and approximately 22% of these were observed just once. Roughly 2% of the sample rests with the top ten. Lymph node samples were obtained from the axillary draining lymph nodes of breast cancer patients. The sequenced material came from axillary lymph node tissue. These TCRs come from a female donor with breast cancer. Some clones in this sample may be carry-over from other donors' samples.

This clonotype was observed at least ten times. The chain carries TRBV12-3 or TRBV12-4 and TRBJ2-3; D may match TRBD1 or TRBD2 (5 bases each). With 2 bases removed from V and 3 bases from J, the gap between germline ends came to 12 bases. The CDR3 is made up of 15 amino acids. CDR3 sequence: CASSLIGTGTDTQYF. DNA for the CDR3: TGTGCCAGCAGTTTAATAGGGACGGGGACAGATACGCAGTATTTT.

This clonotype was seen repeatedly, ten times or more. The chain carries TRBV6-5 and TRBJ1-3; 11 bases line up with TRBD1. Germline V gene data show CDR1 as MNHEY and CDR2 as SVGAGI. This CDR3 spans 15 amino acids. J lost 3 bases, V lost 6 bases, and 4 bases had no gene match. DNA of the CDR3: TGTGCCAGCAGGAGGGACAGGGGGTTTGGAAACACCATATATTTT. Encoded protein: CASRRDRGFGNTIYF.

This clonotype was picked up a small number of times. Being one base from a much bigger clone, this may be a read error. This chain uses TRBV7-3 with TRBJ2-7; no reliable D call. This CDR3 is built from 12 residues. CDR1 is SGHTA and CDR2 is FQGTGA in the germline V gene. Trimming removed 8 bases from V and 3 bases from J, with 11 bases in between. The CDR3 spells CASGQLRYEQYF. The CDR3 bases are TGTGCCAGCGGCCAGTTACGCTACGAGCAGTACTTC.

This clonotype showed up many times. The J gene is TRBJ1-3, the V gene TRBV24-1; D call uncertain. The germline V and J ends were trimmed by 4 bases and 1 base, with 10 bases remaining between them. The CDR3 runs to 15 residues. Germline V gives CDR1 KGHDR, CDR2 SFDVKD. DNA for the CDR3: TGTGCCACCAGTGACCATCTCTTTTCTGGAAACACCATATATTTT. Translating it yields CATSDHLFSGNTIYF.

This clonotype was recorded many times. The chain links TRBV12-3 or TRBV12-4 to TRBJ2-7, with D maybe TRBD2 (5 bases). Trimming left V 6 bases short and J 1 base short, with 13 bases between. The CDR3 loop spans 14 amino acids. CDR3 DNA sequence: TGTGCCAGCAGAAAAGGAGGTAGTTCCTACGAGCAGTACTTC. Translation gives CASRKGGSSYEQYF.

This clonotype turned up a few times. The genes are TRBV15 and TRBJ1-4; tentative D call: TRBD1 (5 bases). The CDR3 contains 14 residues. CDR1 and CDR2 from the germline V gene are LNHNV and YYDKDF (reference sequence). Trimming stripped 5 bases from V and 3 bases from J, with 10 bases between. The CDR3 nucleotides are TGTGCCACCAGCGGGGGAGCGGCTAATGAAAAACTGTTTTTT. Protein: CATSGGAANEKLFF. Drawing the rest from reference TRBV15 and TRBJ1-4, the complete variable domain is DAMVIQNPRYQVTQFGKPVTLSCSQTLNHNVMYWYQQKSSQAPKLLFHYYDKDFNNEADTPDNFQSRRPNTSFCFLDIRSPGLGDTAMYLCATSGGAANEKLFFGSGTQLSVL.

CDR3 sequence: CASSFRGTYTEAFF. CDR3 sequence (DNA): TGTGCCAGTAGTTTCAGGGGGACTTACACTGAAGCTTTCTTT. V gene TRBV19 combines with J gene TRBJ1-1; TRBD1 agrees at 7 bases. V lost 5 bases and J lost 3; bases outside the gene matches: 6. Germline V gene data show CDR1 as LNHDA and CDR2 as SQIVND (reference sequence). The CDR3 consists of 14 residues.

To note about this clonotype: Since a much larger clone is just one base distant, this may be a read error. This chain's CDR3 is CTTSDFPPSAGVTRGYEQYF. In DNA form, the CDR3 reads TGTACCACCAGTGATTTTCCTCCTTCAGCGGGAGTAACCCGGGGCTACGAGCAGTACTTC. The chain employs TRBV24-1 and TRBJ2-7; 8 bases fit TRBD2. Germline lookup yields CDR1 KGHDR and CDR2 SFDVKD. The CDR3 sequence is 20 residues long.

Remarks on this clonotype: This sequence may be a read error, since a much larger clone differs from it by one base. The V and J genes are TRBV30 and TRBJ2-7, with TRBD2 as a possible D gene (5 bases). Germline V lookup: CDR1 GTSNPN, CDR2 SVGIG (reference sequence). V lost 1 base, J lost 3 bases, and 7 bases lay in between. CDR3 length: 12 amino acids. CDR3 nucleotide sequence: TGTGCCTGGAGTGGGGAGAACTACGAGCAGTACTTC. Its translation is CAWSGENYEQYF.

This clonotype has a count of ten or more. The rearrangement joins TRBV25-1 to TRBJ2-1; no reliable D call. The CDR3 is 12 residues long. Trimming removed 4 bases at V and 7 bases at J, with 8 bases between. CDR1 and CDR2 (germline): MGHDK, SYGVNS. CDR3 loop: CASSARGNEQFF. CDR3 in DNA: TGTGCCAGCAGTGCTCGTGGGAATGAGCAGTTCTTC. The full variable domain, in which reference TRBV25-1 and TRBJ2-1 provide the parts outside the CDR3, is EADIYQTPRYLVIGTGKKITLECSQTMGHDKMYWYQQDPGMELHLIHYSYGVNSTEKGDLSSESTVSRIRTEHFPLTLESARPSHTSQYLCASSARGNEQFFGPGTRLTVL.

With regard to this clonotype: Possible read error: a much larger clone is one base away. CDR3 nucleotide sequence: TGCGCCAGCGGCCAAGAACACAGGGGAGTAATTCAGCCCCAGCATTTT. It translates to CASGQEHRGVIQPQHF. This sequence joins TRBV4-1 and TRBJ1-5, with 7 nucleotides matching TRBD1. The CDR3 totals 16 residues. Germline V gives CDR1 MGHRA, CDR2 YSYEKL.

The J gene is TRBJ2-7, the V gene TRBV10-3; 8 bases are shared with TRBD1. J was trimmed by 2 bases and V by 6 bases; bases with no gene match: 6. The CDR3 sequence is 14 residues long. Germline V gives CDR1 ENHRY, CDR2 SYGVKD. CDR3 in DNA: TGTGCCATCAGACCCGGGACAGGAGCCTACGAGCAGTACTTC. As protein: CAIRPGTGAYEQYF.

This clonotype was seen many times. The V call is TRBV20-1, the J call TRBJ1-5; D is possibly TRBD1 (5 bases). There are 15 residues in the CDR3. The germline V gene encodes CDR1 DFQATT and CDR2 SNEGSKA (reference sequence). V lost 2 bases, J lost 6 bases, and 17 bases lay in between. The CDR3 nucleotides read TGCAGTGCTAGACAGATCGGGGGAGGCGGTCAGCCCCAGCATTTT. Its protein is CSARQIGGGGQPQHF.

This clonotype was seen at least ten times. Written as DNA, the CDR3 is TGTGCCAGCAGCTTTTTCCTCACTAGCGAATCTAATGAAAAACTGTTTTTT. Residues: CASSFFLTSESNEKLFF. V usage is TRBV7-2 and J usage is TRBJ1-4, with unresolved D. The CDR3 contains 17 residues. Trimming took 3 bases from V and 3 from J, leaving 17 bases between them. Germline V gene lookup returns CDR1 SGHTA and CDR2 FQGNSA.

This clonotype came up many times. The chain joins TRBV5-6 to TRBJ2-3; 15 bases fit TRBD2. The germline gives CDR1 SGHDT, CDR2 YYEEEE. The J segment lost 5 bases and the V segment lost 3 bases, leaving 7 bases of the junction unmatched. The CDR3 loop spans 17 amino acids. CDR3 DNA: TGTGCCAGCAGCTATGGACTAGCGGGAGGGCCAAGAGATACGCAGTATTTT. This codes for CASSYGLAGGPRDTQYF.

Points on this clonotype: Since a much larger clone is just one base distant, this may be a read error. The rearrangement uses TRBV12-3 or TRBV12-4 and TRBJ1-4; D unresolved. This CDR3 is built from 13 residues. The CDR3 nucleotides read TGTGCCAGCAGTTTTCTGAGCGGTGAAGAACTGTTTTTT. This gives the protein CASSFLSGEELFF.

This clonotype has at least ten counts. The CDR3 DNA reads as TGTGCCAGCAGTGCTGTTGCGGAGCTCCACAATGAGCAGTTCTTC. This codes for CASSAVAELHNEQFF. This chain joins TRBV12-3 or TRBV12-4 and TRBJ2-1, with D unclear. V lost 5 bases to trimming and J lost 5 bases, with 16 bases between them. The CDR3 covers 15 residues.

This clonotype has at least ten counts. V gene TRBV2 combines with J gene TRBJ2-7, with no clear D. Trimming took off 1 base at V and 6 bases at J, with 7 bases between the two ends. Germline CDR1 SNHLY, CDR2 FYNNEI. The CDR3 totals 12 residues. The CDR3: CASSEDTLEQYF. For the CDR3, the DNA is TGTGCCAGCAGTGAAGACACCCTCGAGCAGTACTTC. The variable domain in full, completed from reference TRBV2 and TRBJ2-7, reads EPEVTQTPSHQVTQMGQEVILRCVPISNHLYFYWYRQILGQKVEFLVSFYNNEISEKSEIFDDQFSVERPDGSNFTLKIRSTKLEDSAMYFCASSEDTLEQYFGPGTRLTVT.

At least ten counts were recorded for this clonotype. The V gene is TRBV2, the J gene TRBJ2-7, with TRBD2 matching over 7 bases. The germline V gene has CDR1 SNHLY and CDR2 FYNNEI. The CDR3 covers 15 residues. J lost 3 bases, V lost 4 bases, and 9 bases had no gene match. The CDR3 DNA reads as TGTGCCAGCAGTGGCCCCCGGGGGAGGGACTACGAGCAGTACTTC. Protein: CASSGPRGRDYEQYF.

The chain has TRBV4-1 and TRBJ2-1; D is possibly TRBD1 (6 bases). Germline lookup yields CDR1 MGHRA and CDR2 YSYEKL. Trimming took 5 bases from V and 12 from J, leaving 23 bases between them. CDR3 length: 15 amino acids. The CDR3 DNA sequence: TGCGCCAGCAGCAGGACAGCTAGCTCCTACAGTGGGCAGTTCTTC. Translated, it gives CASSRTASSYSGQFF.

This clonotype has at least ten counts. Written as DNA, the CDR3 is TGTGCCAGCAGTGTTCGACAGAGCTATGGCTACACCTTC. Translated: CASSVRQSYGYTF. The chain combines TRBV6-1 with TRBJ1-2, with D perhaps TRBD1 (5 bases). V was trimmed by 4 bases and J by 4 bases, leaving 10 bases between them. Germline loops: CDR1 MNHNS, CDR2 SASEGT. The CDR3 totals 13 residues.

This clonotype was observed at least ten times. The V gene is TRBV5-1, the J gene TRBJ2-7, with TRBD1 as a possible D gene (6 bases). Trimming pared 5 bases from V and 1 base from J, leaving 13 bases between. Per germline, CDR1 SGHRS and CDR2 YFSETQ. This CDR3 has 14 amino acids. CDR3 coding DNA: TGCGCCAGCAGACCACAGGGAACTTCCTACGAGCAGTACTTC. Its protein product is CASRPQGTSYEQYF.